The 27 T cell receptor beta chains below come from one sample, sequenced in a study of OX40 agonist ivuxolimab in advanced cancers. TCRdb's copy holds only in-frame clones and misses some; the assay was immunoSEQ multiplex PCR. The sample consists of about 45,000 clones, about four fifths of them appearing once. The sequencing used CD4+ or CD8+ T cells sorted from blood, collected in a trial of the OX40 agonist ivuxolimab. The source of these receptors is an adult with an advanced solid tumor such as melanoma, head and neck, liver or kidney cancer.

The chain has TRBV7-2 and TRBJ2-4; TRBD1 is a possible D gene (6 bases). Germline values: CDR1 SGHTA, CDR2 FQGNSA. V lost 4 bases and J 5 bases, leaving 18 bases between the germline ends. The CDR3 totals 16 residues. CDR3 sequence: CASSSSGTGPQNIQYF. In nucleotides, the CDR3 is TGTGCCAGCAGCTCATCCGGCACAGGGCCTCAAAACATTCAGTACTTC.

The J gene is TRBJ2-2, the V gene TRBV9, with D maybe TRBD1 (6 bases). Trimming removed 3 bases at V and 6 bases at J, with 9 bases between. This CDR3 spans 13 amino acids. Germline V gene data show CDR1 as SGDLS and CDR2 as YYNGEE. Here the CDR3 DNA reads TGTGCCAGCAGCGCACAGGGTTCCGGGGAGCTGTTTTTT. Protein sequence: CASSAQGSGELFF.

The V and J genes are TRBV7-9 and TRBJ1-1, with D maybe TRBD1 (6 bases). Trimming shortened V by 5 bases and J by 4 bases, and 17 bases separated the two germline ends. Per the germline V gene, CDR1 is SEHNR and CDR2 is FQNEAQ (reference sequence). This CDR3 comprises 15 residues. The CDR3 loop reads CASSTGQIVGTEAFF. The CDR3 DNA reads TGTGCCAGCAGCACTGGACAGATCGTGGGCACTGAAGCTTTCTTT.

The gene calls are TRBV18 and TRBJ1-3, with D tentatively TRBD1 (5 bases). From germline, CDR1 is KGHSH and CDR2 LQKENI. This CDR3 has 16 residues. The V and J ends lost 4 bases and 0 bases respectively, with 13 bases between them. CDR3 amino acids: CASSQGTGLSGNTIYF. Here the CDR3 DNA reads TGTGCCAGCTCACAGGGCACAGGTCTCTCTGGAAACACCATATATTTT.

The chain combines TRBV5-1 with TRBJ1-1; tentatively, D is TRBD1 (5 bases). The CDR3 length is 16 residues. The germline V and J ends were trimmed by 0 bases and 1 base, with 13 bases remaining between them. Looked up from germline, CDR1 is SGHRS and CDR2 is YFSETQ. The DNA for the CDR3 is TGCGCCAGCAGCTTGGTGGGAGGGGATCGGAACACTGAAGCTTTCTTT. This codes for CASSLVGGDRNTEAFF.

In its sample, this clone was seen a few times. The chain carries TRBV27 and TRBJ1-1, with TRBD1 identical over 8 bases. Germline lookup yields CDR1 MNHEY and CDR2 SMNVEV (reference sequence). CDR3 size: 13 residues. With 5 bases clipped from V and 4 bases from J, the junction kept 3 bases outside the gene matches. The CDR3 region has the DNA TGTGCCAGCAGTACAGGGGGAGTCACTGAAGCTTTCTTT. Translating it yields CASSTGGVTEAFF.

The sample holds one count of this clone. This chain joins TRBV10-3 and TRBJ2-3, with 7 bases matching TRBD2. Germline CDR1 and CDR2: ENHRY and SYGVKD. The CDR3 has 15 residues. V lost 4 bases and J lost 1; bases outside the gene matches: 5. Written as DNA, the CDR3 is TGTGCCATCAGTGCCCAGCGGGACGGCACAGATACGCAGTATTTT. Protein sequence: CAISAQRDGTDTQYF.

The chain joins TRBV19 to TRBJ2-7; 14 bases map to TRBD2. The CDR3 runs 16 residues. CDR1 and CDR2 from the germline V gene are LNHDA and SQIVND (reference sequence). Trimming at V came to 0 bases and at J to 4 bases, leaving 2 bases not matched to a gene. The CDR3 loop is CASSIDGTSGSYEQYF. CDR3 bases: TGTGCCAGTAGTATAGACGGGACTAGCGGGAGTTACGAGCAGTACTTC.

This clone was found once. This CDR3 is CASSPGDRVATEAFF. The CDR3 bases are TGTGCCAGCAGCCCAGGGGACAGGGTGGCCACTGAAGCTTTCTTT. The chain is built from TRBV5-5 and TRBJ1-1, with 9 bases lining up with TRBD1. Germline CDR1 is SGHKS and CDR2 is YYEKEE (reference sequence). Trimming took 4 bases from V and 4 from J; bases not matched to a gene: 8. CDR3 length: 15 amino acids.

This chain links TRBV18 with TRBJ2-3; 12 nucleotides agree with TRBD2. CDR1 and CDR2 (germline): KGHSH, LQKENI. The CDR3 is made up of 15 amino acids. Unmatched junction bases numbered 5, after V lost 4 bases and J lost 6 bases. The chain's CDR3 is CASSQTSGRTDTQYF. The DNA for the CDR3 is TGTGCCAGCTCACAGACTAGCGGGAGAACTGATACGCAGTATTTT.

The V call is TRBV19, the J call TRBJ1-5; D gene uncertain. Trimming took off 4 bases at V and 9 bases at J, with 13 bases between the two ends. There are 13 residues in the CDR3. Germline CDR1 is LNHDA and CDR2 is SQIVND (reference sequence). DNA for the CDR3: TGTGCCAGTAGTAGGGCGGACGTTGGGCCCCAGCATTTT. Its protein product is CASSRADVGPQHF.

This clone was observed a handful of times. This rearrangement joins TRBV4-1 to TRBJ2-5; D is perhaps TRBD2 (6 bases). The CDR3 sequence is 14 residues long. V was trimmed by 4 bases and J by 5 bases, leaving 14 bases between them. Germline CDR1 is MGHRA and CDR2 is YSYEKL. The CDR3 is CASSLGGSMETQYF. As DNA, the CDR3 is TGCGCCAGCAGCCTAGGAGGGTCGATGGAGACCCAGTACTTC.

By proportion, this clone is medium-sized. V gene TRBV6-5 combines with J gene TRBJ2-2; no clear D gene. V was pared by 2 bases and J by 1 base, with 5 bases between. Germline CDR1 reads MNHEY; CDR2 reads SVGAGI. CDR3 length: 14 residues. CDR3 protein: CASSYPENTGELFF. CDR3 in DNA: TGTGCCAGCAGTTACCCAGAGAACACCGGGGAGCTGTTTTTT.

CDR3 sequence: CASSFAGDEQYF. The CDR3 DNA is TGCGCCAGCAGCTTCGCAGGGGACGAGCAGTACTTC. V usage is TRBV5-1 and J usage is TRBJ2-7; D is perhaps TRBD1 (6 bases). Germline CDR1 is SGHRS and CDR2 is YFSETQ. The CDR3 sequence is 12 residues long. Trimming removed 2 bases at V and 5 bases at J, with 8 bases between. Filled out from reference TRBV5-1 and TRBJ2-7, the complete variable domain reads KAGVTQTPRYLIKTRGQQVTLSCSPISGHRSVSWYQQTPGQGLQFLFEYFSETQRNKGNFPGRFSGRQFSNSRSEMNVSTLELGDSALYLCASSFAGDEQYFGPGTRLTVT.

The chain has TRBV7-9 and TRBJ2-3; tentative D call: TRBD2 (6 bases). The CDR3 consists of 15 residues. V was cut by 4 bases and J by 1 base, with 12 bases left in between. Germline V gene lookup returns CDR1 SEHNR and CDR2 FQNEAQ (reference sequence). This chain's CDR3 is CASSSVIAGTDTQYF. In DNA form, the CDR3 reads TGTGCCAGCAGCTCGGTGATAGCGGGCACAGATACGCAGTATTTT.

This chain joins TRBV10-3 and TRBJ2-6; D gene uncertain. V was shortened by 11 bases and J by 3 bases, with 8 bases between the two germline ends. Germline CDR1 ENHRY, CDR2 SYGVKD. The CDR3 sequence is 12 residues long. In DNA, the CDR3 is TGTGCCTTAGGAGATGGGGCCAACGTCCTGACTTTC. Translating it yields CALGDGANVLTF.

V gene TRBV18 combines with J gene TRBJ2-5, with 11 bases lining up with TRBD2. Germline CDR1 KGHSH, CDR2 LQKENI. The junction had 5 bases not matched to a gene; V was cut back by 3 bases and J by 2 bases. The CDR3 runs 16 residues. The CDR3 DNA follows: TGTGCCAGCTCACCGGCTAGCGGGAGGCGTCAAGAGACCCAGTACTTC. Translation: CASSPASGRRQETQYF.

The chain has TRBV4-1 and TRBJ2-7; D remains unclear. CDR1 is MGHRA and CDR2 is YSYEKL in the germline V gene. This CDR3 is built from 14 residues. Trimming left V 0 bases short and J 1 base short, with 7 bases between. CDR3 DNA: TGCGCCAGCAGCCAAGATTGGGCGTCCTACGAGCAGTACTTC. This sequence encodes CASSQDWASYEQYF.

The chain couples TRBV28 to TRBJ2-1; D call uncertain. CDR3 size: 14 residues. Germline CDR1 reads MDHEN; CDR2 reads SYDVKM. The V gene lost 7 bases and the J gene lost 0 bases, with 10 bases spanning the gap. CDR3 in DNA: TGTGCCAGCAATAAAGGCGGCTCCTACAATGAGCAGTTCTTC. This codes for CASNKGGSYNEQFF.

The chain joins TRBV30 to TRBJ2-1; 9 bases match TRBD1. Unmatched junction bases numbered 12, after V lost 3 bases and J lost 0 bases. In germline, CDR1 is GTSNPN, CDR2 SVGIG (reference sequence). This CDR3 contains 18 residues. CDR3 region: CAWRGTGHGVSSYNEQFF. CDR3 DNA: TGTGCCTGGAGGGGGACAGGGCACGGAGTAAGCTCCTACAATGAGCAGTTCTTC. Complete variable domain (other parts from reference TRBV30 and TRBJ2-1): SQTIHQWPATLVQPVGSPLSLECTVEGTSNPNLYWYRQAAGRGLQLLFYSVGIGQISSEVPQNLSASRPQDRQFILSSKKLLLSDSGFYLCAWRGTGHGVSSYNEQFFGPGTRLTVL.

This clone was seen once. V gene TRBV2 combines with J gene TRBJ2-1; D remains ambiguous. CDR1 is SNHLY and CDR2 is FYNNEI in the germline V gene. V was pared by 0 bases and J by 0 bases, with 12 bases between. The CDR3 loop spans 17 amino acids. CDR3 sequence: CASSEALDRSSYNEQFF. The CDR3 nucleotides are TGTGCCAGCAGTGAAGCGCTCGATCGAAGCTCCTACAATGAGCAGTTCTTC.

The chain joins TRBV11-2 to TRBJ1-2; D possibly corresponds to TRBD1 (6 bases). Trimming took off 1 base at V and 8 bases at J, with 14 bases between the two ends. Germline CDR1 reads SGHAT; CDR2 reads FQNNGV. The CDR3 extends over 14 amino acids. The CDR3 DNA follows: TGTGCCAGCAGCTTAGGTGCAGGGGTCGGGGGCTACACCTTC. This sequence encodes CASSLGAGVGGYTF.

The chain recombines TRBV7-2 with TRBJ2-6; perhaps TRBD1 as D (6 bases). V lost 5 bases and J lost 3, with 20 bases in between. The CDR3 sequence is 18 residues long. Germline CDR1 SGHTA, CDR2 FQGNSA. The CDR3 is CASSPRGAGVGGANVLTF. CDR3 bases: TGTGCCAGCAGCCCTCGAGGGGCAGGGGTTGGTGGGGCCAACGTCCTGACTTTC.

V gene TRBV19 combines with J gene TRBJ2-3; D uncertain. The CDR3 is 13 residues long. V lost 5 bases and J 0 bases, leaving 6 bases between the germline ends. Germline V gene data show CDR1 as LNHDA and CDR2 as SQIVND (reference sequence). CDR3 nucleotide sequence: TGTGCCAGTAGTGAGACTAGCACAGATACGCAGTATTTT. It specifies CASSETSTDTQYF.

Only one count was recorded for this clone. DNA for the CDR3: TGTGCCAGCAGCTTGGGCAGGACATACACCGGGGAGCTGTTTTTT. It encodes CASSLGRTYTGELFF. The chain employs TRBV5-5 and TRBJ2-2; possible D gene TRBD1, 5 bases. The V gene's germline CDR1 is SGHKS and CDR2 YYEKEE (reference sequence). Trimming removed 0 bases at V and 3 bases at J, with 9 bases between. This CDR3 spans 15 amino acids.

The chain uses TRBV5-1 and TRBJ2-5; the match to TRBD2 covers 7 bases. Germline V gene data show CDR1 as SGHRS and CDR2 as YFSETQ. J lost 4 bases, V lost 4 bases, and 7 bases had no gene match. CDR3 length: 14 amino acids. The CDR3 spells CASSDTSAGETQYF. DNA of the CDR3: TGCGCCAGCAGCGATACTAGCGCTGGAGAGACCCAGTACTTC. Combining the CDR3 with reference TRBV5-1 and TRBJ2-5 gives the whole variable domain KAGVTQTPRYLIKTRGQQVTLSCSPISGHRSVSWYQQTPGQGLQFLFEYFSETQRNKGNFPGRFSGRQFSNSRSEMNVSTLELGDSALYLCASSDTSAGETQYFGPGTRLLVL.

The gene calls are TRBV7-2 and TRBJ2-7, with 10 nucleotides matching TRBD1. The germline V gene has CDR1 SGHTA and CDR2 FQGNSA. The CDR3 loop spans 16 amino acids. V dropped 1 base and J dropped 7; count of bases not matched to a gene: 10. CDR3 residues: CASSLGAGGQGKEQYF. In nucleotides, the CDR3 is TGTGCCAGCAGCTTAGGGGCGGGGGGACAGGGGAAAGAGCAGTACTTC. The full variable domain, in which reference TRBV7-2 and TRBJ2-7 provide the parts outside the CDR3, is GAGVSQSPSNKVTEKGKDVELRCDPISGHTALYWYRQSLGQGLEFLIYFQGNSAPDKSGLPSDRFSAERTGGSVSTLTIQRTQQEDSAVYLCASSLGAGGQGKEQYFGPGTRLTVT.